This is a list of T cell receptor beta chains from one sample in a study of blood T cell repertoires in COVID-19. The assay was immunoSEQ multiplex PCR, and TCRdb's table has in-frame clones only and misses some. The sample has around 130,000 clones, 86% seen once. The source material was PBMCs or T cells enriched from blood (not recorded which). The receptors derive from a woman in her forties or fifties who had recovered from COVID-19. Both conserved end residues are part of each CDR3. Fields, in order: clone size, V gene, J gene, D gene, CDR3 DNA, CDR3 protein. A D gene is named only where the DNA matches it firmly. The size field is filled for only some rows; it gives once, few, many or a size class.

-	TRBV5-6	TRBJ1-6	-	TGTGCCAGCAGACCGGGACTCAGCTCCTATAATTCACCCCTCCACTTT	CASRPGLSSYNSPLHF
-	TRBV7-9	TRBJ2-1	-	TGTGCCAGCAGCTTAGTCGGGGGACTTAGGTATGAGCAGTTCTTC	CASSLVGGLRYEQFF
-	TRBV23-1	TRBJ1-4	TRBD1	TGCGCCAGCAGTTTCAACTCGGACAGGCCCTACCACCTGGCAACTAATGAAAAACTGTTTTTT	CASSFNSDRPYHLATNEKLFF
-	TRBV5-1	TRBJ2-7	-	TGCGCCAGCAGCTTGAAATCCAGAACCTACGAGCAGTACTTC	CASSLKSRTYEQYF
-	TRBV7-2	TRBJ2-1	TRBD2	TGTGCCACCTCTCCCCAAGCGGGGGGGCCTTTTGAGCAGTTCTTC	CATSPQAGGPFEQFF
-	TRBV11-2	TRBJ1-5	-	TGTGCCAGCAGCTTAAGACAGAGACGCAATCAGCCCCAGCATTTT	CASSLRQRRNQPQHF
-	TRBV3-1/TRBV3-2	TRBJ2-5	-	TGTGCCAGCAGCCATCCCAGGGGCCGGGAGACCCAGTACTTC	CASSHPRGRETQYF
-	TRBV7-2	TRBJ1-5	-	TGTGCCAGCAGCTTAGAAGGCGCGGGTCGGCCCCAGCATTTT	CASSLEGAGRPQHF
-	TRBV6-8	TRBJ1-5	-	TGTGCCAGCAGTACCCCGGGAAGCACCCAGCATTTT	CASSTPGSTQHF
-	TRBV7-9	TRBJ2-1	TRBD1	TGTGCCAGCAGCTCGTTAGGACAGGGATCCTACAATGAGCAGTTCTTC	CASSSLGQGSYNEQFF
-	TRBV13	TRBJ1-1	TRBD1	TGTGCCAGCAGCACCCACAGGGGGCCTGAAGCTTTCTTT	CASSTHRGPEAFF
-	TRBV7-9	TRBJ2-3	TRBD1	TGTGCCAGCAGCCTCCGACAGGGGCGCACAGATACGCAGTATTTT	CASSLRQGRTDTQYF
-	TRBV7-8	TRBJ2-2	TRBD1	TGTGCCAGCAGCTTCCAGGGGGTCCCTGCGGTAGGGGAGCTGTTTTTT	CASSFQGVPAVGELFF
-	TRBV29-1	TRBJ2-5	TRBD1	TGCAGCGTTCCTCACAGGGGGAGCTTGGGGGAGACCCAGTACTTC	CSVPHRGSLGETQYF
-	TRBV6-5	TRBJ1-1	-	TGTGCCAGCAGCCGTGGACAGAAGAACACTGAAGCTTTCTTT	CASSRGQKNTEAFF
few	TRBV18	TRBJ1-4	-	TGTGCCAGCTCGCCAAAAAGGACAGCTTATAATGAAAAACTGTTTTTT	CASSPKRTAYNEKLFF
-	TRBV5-4	TRBJ1-1	TRBD1	TGTGCCAGCAGCTCGACCGACAGGGCGAACACTGAAGCTTTCTTT	CASSSTDRANTEAFF
-	TRBV6-5	TRBJ2-7	-	TGTGCCAGCAGTTACTCCGCACAGGGTTTGGAGCAGTACTTC	CASSYSAQGLEQYF
-	TRBV3-1/TRBV3-2	TRBJ1-5	TRBD1	TGTGCCAGCAGCCCTACCGGACAGGGGGAATGGCAGCCCCAGCATTTT	CASSPTGQGEWQPQHF
once	TRBV7-9	TRBJ1-1	TRBD1	TGTGCCAGCGCGAAACAGGGGGCTGACACTGAAGCTTTCTTT	CASAKQGADTEAFF
-	TRBV5-8	TRBJ1-1	TRBD1	TGTGCCAGCAGCCAGACAGGGAAGAACACTGAAGCTTTCTTT	CASSQTGKNTEAFF
-	TRBV7-3	TRBJ2-2	TRBD1	TGTGCCAGCAGCTTACGATCCGGGACAGAGAACACCGGGGAGCTGTTTTTT	CASSLRSGTENTGELFF
-	TRBV7-9	TRBJ1-4	-	TGTGCCAGCACGACCTGGGGCTCTAATGAAAAACTGTTTTTT	CASTTWGSNEKLFF
-	TRBV25-1	TRBJ1-2	-	TGTGCCAGCACCTCCTCCGCGTTGCCTTATGGCTACACCTTC	CASTSSALPYGYTF
-	TRBV4-3	TRBJ2-7	-	TGCGCCAGCAGCCAAGAAGCAAACTCCTACGAGCAGTACTTC	CASSQEANSYEQYF